A selection of T cell receptor beta chains follows, all from one sample in a study of blood T cell repertoires in COVID-19. Sequencing was performed with immunoSEQ multiplex PCR; in TCRdb, only in-frame clones are kept and a portion is missing. The repertoire consists of around 190,000 clones, with roughly 80% occurring once and the leading ten covering about 6.9%. The source material was peripheral blood. The receptors were sampled from a man aged 55 to 70 with acute or convalescent COVID-19. CDR3s include the opening cysteine and the closing phenylalanine or tryptophan. Fields, in order: clone size, J gene, V gene, D gene, CDR3 DNA, CDR3 protein. D genes are given only for firm matches. Size values are once, few and many counts, or a class for expanded clones, and some rows have none.

abundance: .
j_gene: TRBJ2-5
v_gene: TRBV11-1
d_gene: .
CDR3nt: TGTGCCAGCAGCAGAGGAATTGGGCAAGAGACCCAGTACTTC
CDR3aa: CASSRGIGQETQYF

abundance: .
j_gene: TRBJ1-1
v_gene: TRBV6-5
d_gene: .
CDR3nt: TGTGCCAGCAGGATGGGGGGGAACGGGGGCGAAGCTTTCTTT
CDR3aa: CASRMGGNGGEAFF

abundance: once
j_gene: TRBJ2-3
v_gene: TRBV6-2/TRBV6-3
d_gene: .
CDR3nt: TGTGCCAGCAGTTTAGACTCTCGGAATACGCAGTATTTT
CDR3aa: CASSLDSRNTQYF

abundance: .
j_gene: TRBJ2-7
v_gene: TRBV2
d_gene: .
CDR3nt: TGTGCCAGCAGTTTGACAGCTTCCTACGAGCAGTACTTC
CDR3aa: CASSLTASYEQYF

abundance: .
j_gene: TRBJ2-1
v_gene: TRBV7-3
d_gene: TRBD2
CDR3nt: TGTGCCAGCAGCCCATCTCCTAGGGCAGCGGGGGACCTCTCCTACAATGAGCAGTTCTTC
CDR3aa: CASSPSPRAAGDLSYNEQFF

abundance: .
j_gene: TRBJ2-2
v_gene: TRBV15
d_gene: .
CDR3nt: TGTGCCACCAGCAGAGATCTGGTGGGGGCAGGCACCGGGGAGCTGTTTTTT
CDR3aa: CATSRDLVGAGTGELFF

abundance: .
j_gene: TRBJ2-1
v_gene: TRBV18
d_gene: TRBD2
CDR3nt: TGTGCCAGCTCAGACGGGACTAGCGGGACCTACAATGAGCAGTTCTTC
CDR3aa: CASSDGTSGTYNEQFF

abundance: few
j_gene: TRBJ2-3
v_gene: TRBV5-1
d_gene: TRBD2
CDR3nt: TGCGCCAGCAGCTTGCTGGTGGGGGGGACCACAGATACGCAGTATTTT
CDR3aa: CASSLLVGGTTDTQYF

abundance: .
j_gene: TRBJ2-1
v_gene: TRBV12-5
d_gene: .
CDR3nt: TGTGCTAGTGGTTTGGAGGACAGCCCTAACAATGAGCAGTTCTTC
CDR3aa: CASGLEDSPNNEQFF

abundance: few
j_gene: TRBJ1-2
v_gene: TRBV3-1/TRBV3-2
d_gene: TRBD1
CDR3nt: TGTGCCAGCAGCCAGGCAGGGGGCGGTGGCTACACCTTC
CDR3aa: CASSQAGGGGYTF

abundance: .
j_gene: TRBJ2-7
v_gene: TRBV9
d_gene: .
CDR3nt: TGTGCCAGCAGCGTAGGGCTCGATGCCTACGAGCAGTACTTC
CDR3aa: CASSVGLDAYEQYF

abundance: few
j_gene: TRBJ1-5
v_gene: TRBV2
d_gene: TRBD1
CDR3nt: TGTGCCAGCAGTGCTCCGGGACAGGGCAATGAACTCAATCAGCCCCAGCATTTT
CDR3aa: CASSAPGQGNELNQPQHF

abundance: once
j_gene: TRBJ1-4
v_gene: TRBV2
d_gene: TRBD1
CDR3nt: TGTGCCAGCAGCCTGACAGGGGCCTTTGGTGAAAAACTGTTTTTT
CDR3aa: CASSLTGAFGEKLFF

abundance: .
j_gene: TRBJ2-1
v_gene: TRBV3-1/TRBV3-2
d_gene: TRBD1
CDR3nt: TGTGCCAGCACCCCAAGGGACAGAGGCTATGAGCAGTTCTTC
CDR3aa: CASTPRDRGYEQFF

abundance: .
j_gene: TRBJ1-2
v_gene: TRBV5-4
d_gene: .
CDR3nt: TGTGCCAGCAGCCCACTACAAGGAGCGGACTATGGCTACACCTTC
CDR3aa: CASSPLQGADYGYTF

abundance: few
j_gene: TRBJ2-1
v_gene: TRBV24-1
d_gene: TRBD2
CDR3nt: TGTGCCACCAGTGACCCTACCGGGACTAGCGGGAGGGCCAGCAATGAGCAGTTCTTC
CDR3aa: CATSDPTGTSGRASNEQFF

abundance: once
j_gene: TRBJ1-5
v_gene: TRBV5-6
d_gene: TRBD1
CDR3nt: TGTGCCAGCAGCTTGCGGACAGGGACTACCGGGGGACAGCCCCAGCATTTT
CDR3aa: CASSLRTGTTGGQPQHF

abundance: .
j_gene: TRBJ2-1
v_gene: TRBV20-1
d_gene: .
CDR3nt: TGCAGTGCTAGTGGCAGGGCGACGCGGGAGCAGTTCTTC
CDR3aa: CSASGRATREQFF

abundance: .
j_gene: TRBJ2-7
v_gene: TRBV11-2
d_gene: .
CDR3nt: TGTGCCAGCATCTTGAACCGAGGCAGCTACGAGCAGTACTTC
CDR3aa: CASILNRGSYEQYF

abundance: .
j_gene: TRBJ2-1
v_gene: TRBV5-1
d_gene: .
CDR3nt: TGCGCCAGCAGCTCACTAGTCGCTGGAGGTGTTGATGAGCAGTTCTTC
CDR3aa: CASSSLVAGGVDEQFF

abundance: few
j_gene: TRBJ1-2
v_gene: TRBV10-1
d_gene: .
CDR3nt: TGCGCCAGCCGTGAGGGGCCGGACTATGGCTACACCTTC
CDR3aa: CASREGPDYGYTF

abundance: .
j_gene: TRBJ1-5
v_gene: TRBV2
d_gene: TRBD1
CDR3nt: TGTGCCAGCACGCAGGGGGCTGATCAGCCCCAGCATTTT
CDR3aa: CASTQGADQPQHF

abundance: few
j_gene: TRBJ1-2
v_gene: TRBV11-2
d_gene: TRBD1
CDR3nt: TGTGCCAGCAGCTTAGATCGGGTCTGGAGGGGGCGGTTATATGGCTACACCTTC
CDR3aa: CASSLDRVWRGRLYGYTF

abundance: .
j_gene: TRBJ1-3
v_gene: TRBV6-1
d_gene: .
CDR3nt: TGTGCCAGCAGTGAGAACGGGTTTTCTGGAAACACCATATATTTT
CDR3aa: CASSENGFSGNTIYF

abundance: .
j_gene: TRBJ2-1
v_gene: TRBV10-3
d_gene: .
CDR3nt: TGTGCCATCAGTGAGCCTAAATCAAGGGGCAGATATGAGCAGTTCTTC
CDR3aa: CAISEPKSRGRYEQFF

abundance: .
j_gene: TRBJ1-4
v_gene: TRBV4-2
d_gene: .
CDR3nt: TGTGCCAGCAGCCCCACAGGTGATAAGGAAAAACTGTTTTTT
CDR3aa: CASSPTGDKEKLFF

abundance: .
j_gene: TRBJ2-7
v_gene: TRBV9
d_gene: TRBD1
CDR3nt: TGTGCCAGCAGCGACCCAACAGGGGGCTCCTACGAGCAGTACTTC
CDR3aa: CASSDPTGGSYEQYF

abundance: .
j_gene: TRBJ2-6
v_gene: TRBV6-4
d_gene: .
CDR3nt: TGTGCCAGCTCTCGGCAGGGCTATTCCCCAGCCTCTGGGGCCAACGTCCTGACTTTC
CDR3aa: CASSRQGYSPASGANVLTF

abundance: .
j_gene: TRBJ1-3
v_gene: TRBV30
d_gene: .
CDR3nt: TGTGCCCCGGCGGGGTCTGGAAACACCATATATTTT
CDR3aa: CAPAGSGNTIYF

abundance: .
j_gene: TRBJ1-2
v_gene: TRBV20-1
d_gene: TRBD1
CDR3nt: TGCAGTGCTAGTTCTGGACAGGGGTTCTATGGCTACACCTTC
CDR3aa: CSASSGQGFYGYTF

abundance: .
j_gene: TRBJ2-5
v_gene: TRBV2
d_gene: .
CDR3nt: TGTGCCAGCGTAGAAGAGACCCAGTACTTC
CDR3aa: CASVEETQYF

abundance: .
j_gene: TRBJ1-5
v_gene: TRBV6-1
d_gene: .
CDR3nt: TGTGCCAGCAGTGAACTACCATCACCCCTTAGCAATCAGCCCCAGCATTTT
CDR3aa: CASSELPSPLSNQPQHF

abundance: few
j_gene: TRBJ1-1
v_gene: TRBV11-2
d_gene: .
CDR3nt: TGTGCCAGCAGCTTATATGAGGGTGGCACTGAAGCTTTCTTT
CDR3aa: CASSLYEGGTEAFF

abundance: .
j_gene: TRBJ2-7
v_gene: TRBV7-7
d_gene: .
CDR3nt: TGTGCCAGCAGCTTAGGGCAGGGGTTTTCCTACGAGCAGTACTTC
CDR3aa: CASSLGQGFSYEQYF

abundance: .
j_gene: TRBJ1-1
v_gene: TRBV5-1
d_gene: TRBD1
CDR3nt: TGCGCCAGCAGCACCCAGGGGGCTCCACCCGAAGCTTTCTTT
CDR3aa: CASSTQGAPPEAFF

abundance: .
j_gene: TRBJ1-1
v_gene: TRBV14
d_gene: .
CDR3nt: TGTGCCAGCAGCCGGGCCAGGGGCACTGAAGCTTTCTTT
CDR3aa: CASSRARGTEAFF

abundance: .
j_gene: TRBJ1-1
v_gene: TRBV3-1/TRBV3-2
d_gene: .
CDR3nt: TGTGCCAGCAGCCAAGATCTCGGGGGGGCGGCTTTCTTT
CDR3aa: CASSQDLGGAAFF

abundance: few
j_gene: TRBJ1-2
v_gene: TRBV30
d_gene: .
CDR3nt: TGTGCCTGGAGTGTACGAGGGCAAGTCTACTATGGCTACACCTTC
CDR3aa: CAWSVRGQVYYGYTF

abundance: few
j_gene: TRBJ2-2
v_gene: TRBV6-6
d_gene: TRBD2
CDR3nt: TGTGCCCTCAGGCCTGCGGGGGGGCTCGTCGGGGAGCTGTTTTTT
CDR3aa: CALRPAGGLVGELFF

abundance: .
j_gene: TRBJ2-1
v_gene: TRBV5-1
d_gene: .
CDR3nt: TGCGCCAGCAGCCACCAAGCGGATAGCTCCTACAATGAGCAGTTCTTC
CDR3aa: CASSHQADSSYNEQFF

abundance: .
j_gene: TRBJ1-1
v_gene: TRBV29-1
d_gene: .
CDR3nt: TGCAGCGTTGGGGCCGCCGGTGAAGCTTTCTTT
CDR3aa: CSVGAAGEAFF

abundance: .
j_gene: TRBJ2-2
v_gene: TRBV5-6
d_gene: .
CDR3nt: TGTGCCAGCAGCTTGGTAGTCGGGACTCCCGGGGAGCTGTTTTTT
CDR3aa: CASSLVVGTPGELFF